This T cell receptor (beta chain) is drawn from a study of shared clonotypes between healthy human individuals. The germline V gene has CDR1 LNHDA and CDR2 SQIVND (reference sequence). The V gene lost 5 bases and the J gene lost 7 bases, with 17 bases spanning the gap. This CDR3 comprises 15 residues. TCRdb keeps only in-frame clones here, not all; method: immunoSEQ multiplex PCR. The sample shows approximately 2.4 million clones, 90% to 97% of them seen only once. The sequencing input was naive CD4+ T cells sorted from blood. The subset here: CD45RA+ positively selected. The rearrangement uses TRBV19 and TRBJ1-4, with a tentative D call TRBD1 (6 bases). This clonotype originated in a man younger than 35 in good health. The CDR3 bases are TGTGCCAGTAGTGCGACAGGACCCCCGGGTGAAAAACTGTTTTTT. It is translated as CASSATGPPGEKLFF.